This entry describes one T cell receptor (beta chain). This clonotype appeared many times. Its target antigen remains unknown. The input lacks base qualities; no much larger clone sits a single base away. TCR beta CDR3 regions were amplified from RNA transcripts. The TCR CDR3 was subjected to a first round of RT-PCR using the HTBI primer set and the Qiagen OneStep RT-PCR kit. Libraries were constructed in a second round of multiplex PCR, after which size selection and purification were carried out. The libraries were sequenced on an Illumina HiSeq2000 using paired-end 100 bp reads. As for how the authors treated the data: SOAPnuke was used to process the raw data, removing reads that contained adapters or uncalled bases, had a mean Phred below 15, or lacked an exact match to the constant primer or identifier. COPE v1.2.5 was used to merge high-quality paired reads, and clonotypes were defined as unique nucleotide sequences. Clonotypes were aligned to IMGT TRBV, TRBD and TRBJ reference segments using MiTCR v1.1. Only V-J combinations with frequency above 0.0001, covering roughly 99% of repertoires, were analysed. The TCS score was defined as the ratio of F50 (clonal expansion) to E x V (chaos), calculated using BLOSUM62-based TCRdist between CDR3 peptides within each V-J. Welch's t-statistics and random forest reduced just over 500 V-J features to roughly 13, which were used in a naive Bayes classifier (R e1071). TCRdb reanalyzed the raw reads on its own, using fastp at Q25 for trimming and MiXCR for clone calling, and kept in-frame beta chains. Merged by CDR3 protein, the rows form single entries marked with the most common genes and DNA. TCRdb assigned the V and J calls; the authors' analysis was not used. The sample has hundreds of thousands of distinct CDR3 sequences on record, roughly 24% of them singletons. Roughly 10% of the sample belongs to the ten largest clones.

In the ophthalmopathy patients, disease was moderately to severely active, with a Clinical Activity Score of 3 or more, a NOSPECS grade of 4 or more, and a duration of less than 3 months. Patients with uncontrolled infections, other autoimmune diseases, pregnancy or lactation were excluded. Clinical symptoms, serum thyroxine and TRAb, thyroid ultrasound, and orbital computed tomography formed the basis for the diagnoses. PBMCs were isolated from roughly 10 ml of fresh peripheral blood by Ficoll-Paque density gradient centrifugation. Total RNA was extracted using Trizol reagent, and RNA quality was assessed on an Agilent 2100 Bioanalyzer. This sample is part of a study of T cells in Graves' hyperthyroidism and ophthalmopathy (dated by TCRdb to between 2018 and 2021). With regard to the full study: Peripheral blood was collected at initial diagnosis, before any treatment. To identify distinguishing TCR V-J signatures, a discovery cohort of about a hundred patients was used, comprising 43 with Graves' ophthalmopathy and around 60 with stable Graves' hyperthyroidism. Prospective prediction of ophthalmopathy was tested in an independent validation cohort of 18 to 20 hyperthyroidism patients and 17 patients who later progressed to ophthalmopathy. The 75 to 100 discovery patients were divided at random into training and test sets in a 7:3 ratio. Thyroid tissue and blood T-cell repertoires from six Graves' hyperthyroidism patients were also compared in the study. After blood sampling, hyperthyroidism patients were treated with methimazole at a starting dose of 30 mg daily, and ophthalmopathy patients were treated with high-dose intravenous methylprednisolone. According to the paper, TCR Vbeta CDR3 sequencing was carried out on roughly 130 peripheral blood samples, which came from fewer than 50 ophthalmopathy, about 75 hyperthyroidism and roughly 17 progressor patients.

What the study reported, not specific to this receptor: During validation, the model predicted progression to ophthalmopathy a median of approximately 6 months ahead of onset, with around 71% sensitivity and about 75% specificity. A model built on a 13 V-J signature distinguished ophthalmopathy from stable hyperthyroidism, reaching around 90% sensitivity and 81.08% specificity in cross-validation and 80%/75% in testing. Most expanded thyroid clonotypes (frequency above 0.001) were also found in blood, which suggests that blood repertoires may mirror thyroid immune responses. Sample size was not statistically predetermined, and blinding of investigators to group allocation was not performed.

CDR1 and CDR2 are drawn from the germline V gene: MNHNS, SASEGT. The germline V and J ends show losses of 6 bases and 3 bases respectively, and no gene match explains 6 bases of the junction. Inclusive of the bounding cysteine and phenylalanine, the CDR3 is 15 residues long. Of the read, only the CDR3 DNA is kept; its 45 bases are in frame from base 1. The clonotype comes from a woman aged 25-40 years with Graves' ophthalmopathy. This receptor chain uses TRBV6-1 and TRBJ1-5; 9 of the junction bases match TRBD1. Sequenced sample: blood. The nucleotide sequence reads TGTGCCAGCAGCTCAGGACAGGGGAACAATCAGCCCCAGCATTTT. Its protein is CASSSGQGNNQPQHF.